The subject of this entry is one T cell receptor beta chain. After removal of 5 bases from V and 4 bases from J, the junction contained 12 bases not matched to a gene. The CDR3 runs to 17 residues. Germline-derived CDR1 and CDR2 are MDHEN and SYDVKM. The sample originates from a study of T cell responses to AZD1222 COVID-19 vaccine. The method was immunoSEQ multiplex PCR; TCRdb's version includes in-frame clones alone and lacks a portion of them. Among around 130,000 clones, roughly 84% were seen once, and the ten largest hold approximately 12%. The chain couples TRBV28 to TRBJ2-2; 8 nucleotides align to TRBD2. Sequenced here: peripheral blood, sampled on day 0 of AZD1222 vaccination. The sequence was collected from an adult in good health. The CDR3 DNA reads as TGTGCCAGCAGTGACTCAGGGCGGGAGGCGGTCACCGGGGAGCTGTTTTTT. It specifies CASSDSGREAVTGELFF.